Shown below are 22 T cell receptor beta chains from a single sample sequenced in a study of brain T cells in children with intractable seizures. The time point denotes: blood from clinic visit 5 months post-surgery; TSC patient then seizure free. TCRdb's copy holds only in-frame clones and misses some; the assay was immunoSEQ multiplex PCR. The sample includes 300,000 to 400,000 clones, roughly 93% of them seen just once. Material: peripheral blood, obtained approximately 5 months after surgery. The receptor set was obtained from a boy younger than two with tuberous sclerosis and intractable seizures.

This sequence joins TRBV3-1 (or the pseudogene TRBV3-2) and TRBJ2-5, with D uncertain. This CDR3 spans 16 amino acids. Deletions cut 0 bases from V and 3 bases from J, with 14 bases between. CDR1 LGHDT and CDR2 YNNKEL come from the germline V gene (reference sequence). DNA of the CDR3: TGTGCCAGCAGCCAAGAGAAAGGACGTAGAAAAGAGACCCAGTACTTC. It codes for CASSQEKGRRKETQYF.

The chain recombines TRBV27 with TRBJ1-6; D perhaps matches TRBD1 (5 bases). The CDR3 is 16 amino acids. Germline CDR1 reads MNHEY; CDR2 reads SMNVEV (reference sequence). The germline V and J ends were trimmed by 6 bases and 10 bases, with 22 bases remaining between them. The CDR3 loop reads CASRPEGLTQRSPLHF. The CDR3 DNA is TGTGCCAGCAGACCTGAGGGGTTGACCCAACGGTCACCCCTCCACTTT.

V is TRBV18 and J is TRBJ2-3; 13 bases line up with TRBD2. V gave up 3 bases and J gave up 4 bases; unmatched junction bases: 7. This CDR3 spans 17 amino acids. Germline V gene sequence: CDR1 KGHSH, CDR2 LQKENI. The CDR3 DNA reads TGTGCCAGCTCACCCCCCGGGACTAGCGGGGTTGCAGATACGCAGTATTTT. Translating it yields CASSPPGTSGVADTQYF.

The chain carries TRBV18 and TRBJ2-1; 7 bases line up with TRBD2. This CDR3 region has 16 residues. Germline lookup yields CDR1 KGHSH and CDR2 LQKENI. V trimming: 0 bases; J trimming: 2 bases; junction bases outside the gene matches: 4. CDR3 nucleotides: TGTGCCAGCTCACCACCGTCAGCGGGGACCTACAATGAGCAGTTCTTC. This translates into CASSPPSAGTYNEQFF.

V is TRBV5-1 and J is TRBJ1-1; D gene ambiguous. The CDR3 runs to 14 residues. Germline V gene lookup returns CDR1 SGHRS and CDR2 YFSETQ. V was cut by 4 bases and J by 4 bases, with 14 bases left in between. CDR3 residues: CASSPAGPSTEAFF. CDR3 in DNA: TGCGCCAGCAGCCCGGCTGGGCCGAGCACTGAAGCTTTCTTT.

The chain employs TRBV24-1 and TRBJ2-1; a possible D gene is TRBD1 (6 bases). In germline, CDR1 is KGHDR, CDR2 SFDVKD. Deletions cut 4 bases from V and 7 bases from J, with 7 bases between. This CDR3 is built from 12 residues. CDR3 nucleotide sequence: TGTGCCACCAGTGAGAGGGGGAATGAGCAGTTCTTC. It encodes CATSERGNEQFF.

This chain joins TRBV24-1 and TRBJ2-3; D call uncertain. Germline V CDR1 and CDR2: KGHDR, SFDVKD. Trimming cost V 7 bases and J 2 bases, with 15 bases left between them. The CDR3 totals 15 residues. Here the CDR3 DNA reads TGTGCCACCAGCTTCGCTCAACCCCCCACAGATACGCAGTATTTT. Translation gives CATSFAQPPTDTQYF.

The genes are TRBV7-9 and TRBJ1-3, with 8 bases that match TRBD1. J gave up 7 bases and V 5 bases, and 7 bases lay outside the gene matches. The CDR3 has 14 amino acids. The germline V gene encodes CDR1 SEHNR and CDR2 FQNEAQ (reference sequence). The CDR3 spells CASSAGQGLNTIYF. CDR3 sequence (DNA): TGTGCCAGCAGCGCCGGACAGGGTTTGAACACCATATATTTT.

V usage is TRBV18 and J usage is TRBJ2-1; the match to TRBD1 covers 12 bases. Unmatched junction bases numbered 3, after V lost 0 bases and J lost 9 bases. Germline V lookup: CDR1 KGHSH, CDR2 LQKENI. This CDR3 is built from 15 residues. The CDR3, as DNA: TGTGCCAGCTCACCACCGGGACAGGGGGCTGGTGAGCAGTTCTTC. It translates to CASSPPGQGAGEQFF. The variable domain in full, with the rest retrieved from reference TRBV18 and TRBJ2-1, is NAGVMQNPRHLVRRRGQEARLRCSPMKGHSHVYWYRQLPEEGLKFMVYLQKENIIDESGMPKERFSAEFPKEGPSILRIQQVVRGDSAAYFCASSPPGQGAGEQFFGPGTRLTVL.

J is TRBJ2-7 and V is TRBV27; possible D gene TRBD1, 6 bases. Germline V gene sequence: CDR1 MNHEY, CDR2 SMNVEV (reference sequence). The V and J ends lost 3 bases and 3 bases respectively, with 9 bases between them. The CDR3 runs 13 residues. CDR3 coding DNA: TGTGCCAGCAGTTTGGGCAGGGGCTACGAGCAGTACTTC. Its protein is CASSLGRGYEQYF.

CDR3 loop: CASLTTSSYEQYF. CDR3 DNA sequence: TGTGCCAGCCTAACCACCAGCTCCTACGAGCAGTACTTC. The rearrangement links TRBV6-5 to TRBJ2-7, with D unclear. This CDR3 region has 13 residues. V dropped 8 bases and J dropped 0 bases, with 11 bases sitting between them. Per germline, CDR1 MNHEY and CDR2 SVGAGI.

V is TRBV9 and J is TRBJ2-6; no reliable D call. Germline V gene lookup returns CDR1 SGDLS and CDR2 YYNGEE. V lost 3 bases and J lost 0, with 13 bases in between. This CDR3 is 17 amino acids long. CDR3 in DNA: TGTGCCAGCAGCGCCCTCCCCATTGGCTCTGGGGCCAACGTCCTGACTTTC. Its translation is CASSALPIGSGANVLTF.

This clone came up once. The V and J genes are TRBV7-2 and TRBJ2-3, with TRBD2 as a possible D gene (6 bases). From germline, CDR1 is SGHTA and CDR2 FQGNSA. V lost 2 bases and J lost 5, with 14 bases in between. This CDR3 region has 15 residues. This chain's CDR3 is CASSLSGSSGDTQYF. The CDR3 DNA is TGTGCCAGCAGCTTATCCGGGAGCTCGGGAGATACGCAGTATTTT.

The rearrangement uses TRBV7-2 and TRBJ1-2; no firm D call. CDR3 length equals 13 residues. The V and J ends lost 4 bases and 7 bases respectively, with 13 bases between them. Germline loops: CDR1 SGHTA, CDR2 FQGNSA. The CDR3 region has the DNA TGTGCCAGCAGCTCCTACCTTACCGCTGGCTACACCTTC. It is translated as CASSSYLTAGYTF.

The chain combines TRBV27 with TRBJ2-3, with 8 nucleotides matching TRBD2. The V gene's germline CDR1 is MNHEY and CDR2 SMNVEV (reference sequence). The length of the CDR3 is 16 residues. The trim removed 4 bases at V and 7 bases at J, leaving 13 bases unmatched. Here the CDR3 reads CASSSPGLVFPNTQYF. Here the CDR3 DNA reads TGTGCCAGCAGTTCCCCGGGACTAGTGTTCCCAAATACGCAGTATTTT.

The chain is built from TRBV6-5 and TRBJ1-2, with D perhaps TRBD1 (5 bases). Trimming took 5 bases from V and 7 from J, leaving 20 bases between them. Germline loops: CDR1 MNHEY, CDR2 SVGAGI. The CDR3 extends over 15 amino acids. CDR3 coding DNA: TGTGCCAGCAGTAAGCCCCAAAGCAGGGAGGGTGGCTACACCTTC. It is translated as CASSKPQSREGGYTF.

The chain carries TRBV4-1 and TRBJ2-7; weak D call: TRBD1 (6 bases). The CDR3 covers 14 residues. The germline CDR1 and CDR2 sequences are MGHRA and YSYEKL. V lost 3 bases to trimming and J lost 0 bases, with 9 bases between them. The chain's CDR3 is CASSQRQVSYEQYF. DNA for the CDR3: TGCGCCAGCAGCCAGAGACAGGTCTCCTACGAGCAGTACTTC.

The rearrangement links TRBV5-5 to TRBJ2-3, with 8 bases that match TRBD2. Germline trimming cut 5 bases from V and 6 bases from J; bases unmatched to any gene: 14. Germline V gene data show CDR1 as SGHKS and CDR2 as YYEKEE (reference sequence). The CDR3 runs 16 residues. The CDR3 sequence: CASRPPGLVTADTQYF. The CDR3 nucleotides are TGTGCCAGCAGACCCCCGGGACTAGTTACGGCGGATACGCAGTATTTT.

The rearrangement joins TRBV5-4 to TRBJ2-3, with 8 positions matching TRBD2. Looked up from germline, CDR1 is SGHNT and CDR2 is YYREEE (reference sequence). The junction had 6 bases not matched to a gene; V was cut back by 4 bases and J by 2 bases. The CDR3 extends over 15 amino acids. The CDR3 reads CASSRAGEATDTQYF. CDR3 sequence (DNA): TGTGCCAGCAGCCGAGCGGGGGAGGCCACAGATACGCAGTATTTT.

The genes are TRBV12-3 or TRBV12-4 and TRBJ1-2, with 8 bases identical to TRBD1. The CDR3 totals 12 residues. The ends lost 4 bases at V and 7 bases at J; junction bases unmatched: 2. The CDR3 sequence: CASSSGGAGYTF. The CDR3 DNA is TGTGCCAGCAGTTCAGGGGGCGCTGGCTACACCTTC.

CDR3 coding DNA: TGTGCCAGCAGCTTAGCTAGCGGGGGGTCGGATACGCAGTATTTT. This translates into CASSLASGGSDTQYF. This chain uses TRBV7-2 with TRBJ2-3; TRBD2 agrees at 10 bases. The V gene end was trimmed by 0 bases and the J gene end by 6 bases; junction bases not matched to a gene: 3. The germline V gene encodes CDR1 SGHTA and CDR2 FQGNSA. This CDR3 spans 15 amino acids.

The chain couples TRBV27 to TRBJ2-7; TRBD1 agrees at 10 bases. Germline-derived CDR1 and CDR2 are MNHEY and SMNVEV (reference sequence). V gave up 3 bases and J gave up 0 bases; unmatched junction bases: 8. The CDR3 sequence is 17 residues long. CDR3 sequence (DNA): TGTGCCAGCAGTTTCCAAGGACAGGGGGTAGCCTCCTACGAGCAGTACTTC. Translation gives CASSFQGQGVASYEQYF.